These 20 T cell receptor beta chains were sequenced from one sample in a study of shared clonotypes between healthy human individuals. Here immunoSEQ multiplex PCR was the method, and the copy in TCRdb shows in-frame clones only, minus some. The data show some 2,000,000 clones, with about 94% seen just once and roughly 0.13% held by the top ten. The sequenced sample was naive CD4+ T cells sorted from blood. Subset noted: CD45RA+ positively selected. The receptors were gathered from a man between 18 and 29 years old in good health.

This clone was counted only a few times. The V and J genes are TRBV6-1 and TRBJ2-5, with 8 nucleotides matching TRBD1. The V and J ends lost 4 bases and 13 bases, in that order; junction bases with no gene match: 11. The germline V gene encodes CDR1 MNHNS and CDR2 SASEGT. This CDR3 spans 13 amino acids. DNA for the CDR3: TGTGCCAGCAGTGGCACTTACAGGGGGTTTGGGTACTTC. Translated, it gives CASSGTYRGFGYF.

The chain couples TRBV28 to TRBJ2-4; D is uncertain. Trimming shortened V by 4 bases and J by 4 bases, and 11 bases separated the two germline ends. CDR1 is MDHEN and CDR2 is SYDVKM in the germline V gene. The CDR3 runs 14 residues. The CDR3 loop is CASSSGPSKNIQYF. The DNA of the CDR3 is TGTGCCAGCAGTTCCGGGCCATCGAAAAACATTCAGTACTTC.

The V gene is TRBV6-6, the J gene TRBJ2-7, with TRBD1 as a possible D gene (5 bases). Germline CDR1 and CDR2: MNHNY and SVGAGI (reference sequence). The CDR3 runs 13 residues. V was shortened by 7 bases and J by 3 bases, with 13 bases between the two germline ends. The CDR3 DNA follows: TGTGCCAGCAACCCGGACACCATCTACGAGCAGTACTTC. This sequence encodes CASNPDTIYEQYF.

The rearrangement links TRBV10-3 to TRBJ2-1; possibly TRBD1 for D (5 bases). The CDR3 has 15 amino acids. Germline V gene data show CDR1 as ENHRY and CDR2 as SYGVKD. The V and J ends lost 7 bases and 1 base respectively, with 14 bases between them. CDR3 amino acids: CAITEQEGSYNEQFF. The CDR3 DNA follows: TGTGCCATCACCGAACAGGAAGGATCCTACAATGAGCAGTTCTTC.

With respect to this clone: This CDR3 is also generated by other DNA sequences in the sample. The V call is TRBV18, the J call TRBJ2-5, with a possible D match to TRBD2 (5 bases). The CDR3 is made up of 13 amino acids. Germline V gene data show CDR1 as KGHSH and CDR2 as LQKENI. Deletions cut 3 bases from V and 3 bases from J, with 8 bases between. This CDR3 reads CASSPGSKETQYF. The DNA for the CDR3 is TGTGCCAGCTCACCGGGGAGTAAAGAGACCCAGTACTTC.

A remark on this clone: At the DNA level, this CDR3 is encoded by other sequences in the same sample as well. V and J are TRBV18 and TRBJ1-5; D is uncertain. Germline CDR1 and CDR2: KGHSH and LQKENI. This CDR3 is 14 amino acids long. V lost 3 bases and J lost 1, with 7 bases in between. The CDR3 bases are TGTGCCAGCTCACCCGGGGAAAGCAATCAGCCCCAGCATTTT. It specifies CASSPGESNQPQHF.

V and J are TRBV28 and TRBJ1-2; 8 positions agree with TRBD1. The ends lost 6 bases at V and 6 bases at J; junction bases unmatched: 12. The length of the CDR3 is 15 residues. In germline, CDR1 is MDHEN, CDR2 SYDVKM. The CDR3 DNA reads as TGTGCCAGCAGACTGGGACAGGCGGCGTTGGATGGCTACACCTTC. Encoded protein: CASRLGQAALDGYTF.

The chain recombines TRBV21-1 with TRBJ1-1; the table assigns TRBD1, which was not confirmed against the DNA. TRBV21-1 is assigned pseudogene status. This CDR3 spans 15 amino acids. CDR3 region: CASSKSGIVVGEAFF. The CDR3 DNA sequence: TGTGCCAGCAGCAAATCAGGGATCGTCGTAGGCGAAGCTTTCTTT.

The CDR3 spells CASSLRGDYGYTF. Here the CDR3 DNA reads TGTGCCAGCAGCTTGAGAGGAGACTATGGCTACACCTTC. The rearrangement uses TRBV5-5 and TRBJ1-2; D call uncertain. Trimming took off 1 base at V and 3 bases at J, with 7 bases between the two ends. Germline-derived CDR1 and CDR2 are SGHKS and YYEKEE (reference sequence). The length of the CDR3 is 13 residues.

V usage is TRBV30 and J usage is TRBJ2-1; 8 nucleotides match TRBD2. The CDR3 contains 13 residues. V lost 7 bases and J lost 6; bases outside the gene matches: 8. Germline CDR1 GTSNPN, CDR2 SVGIG (reference sequence). The CDR3: CAFTSGALNEQFF. The CDR3 bases are TGTGCCTTCACTAGCGGCGCCCTCAATGAGCAGTTCTTC.

The chain combines TRBV19 with TRBJ1-5; D perhaps matches TRBD1 (5 bases). The CDR3 runs 13 residues. In germline, CDR1 is LNHDA, CDR2 SQIVND (reference sequence). The V end lost 9 bases, the J end lost 4 bases, and 13 bases lay between the germline ends. CDR3 residues: CASTAPGNQPQHF. CDR3 nucleotides: TGTGCCAGCACGGCGCCAGGGAATCAGCCCCAGCATTTT.

A few counts support this clone. The genes are TRBV5-1 and TRBJ1-1; TRBD1 matches 8 bases. This CDR3 is 13 amino acids long. Germline V gene data show CDR1 as SGHRS and CDR2 as YFSETQ. Trimming took 5 bases from V and 1 from J; bases not matched to a gene: 1. The CDR3 DNA is TGCGCCAGCAGGGGACAGGAGAACACTGAAGCTTTCTTT. Translating gives CASRGQENTEAFF.

This chain connects TRBV5-1 to TRBJ2-3; 8 nucleotides align to TRBD2. This CDR3 is 14 amino acids long. The J segment lost 6 bases and the V segment lost 0 bases, leaving 3 bases of the junction unmatched. Germline V gives CDR1 SGHRS, CDR2 YFSETQ. The CDR3 sequence is CASSLGRLADTQYF. Written as DNA, the CDR3 is TGCGCCAGCAGCTTGGGAAGACTAGCGGATACGCAGTATTTT.

The chain uses TRBV5-6 and TRBJ1-6, with D maybe TRBD1 (5 bases). Germline assignment: CDR1 SGHDT and CDR2 YYEEEE. The CDR3 covers 15 residues. V was trimmed by 4 bases and J by 5 bases, leaving 13 bases between them. CDR3 DNA sequence: TGTGCCAGCAGCGTAGCGGGGGGAAATAATTCACCCCTCCACTTT. Amino acid sequence: CASSVAGGNNSPLHF.

J is TRBJ1-6 and V is TRBV6-6, with D tentatively TRBD1 (5 bases). Trimming left V 1 base short and J 5 bases short, with 12 bases between. Germline CDR1 reads MNHNY; CDR2 reads SVGAGI (reference sequence). The CDR3 covers 16 residues. The CDR3 nucleotides are TGTGCCAGCAGTTACTACGGGGCGGACAATAATTCACCCCTCCACTTT. The encoded protein is CASSYYGADNNSPLHF.

CDR3 bases: TGTGCCAGCAGTGTTTCCTCAGCTGAAGCTTTCTTT. It encodes CASSVSSAEAFF. V gene TRBV6-1 combines with J gene TRBJ1-1; D not resolved. This CDR3 comprises 12 residues. From germline, CDR1 is MNHNS and CDR2 SASEGT. The V end was cut by 4 bases, the J end by 6 bases, with 9 bases between.

The CDR3 loop reads CASSGSAAYNSPLHF. The CDR3 bases are TGTGCCAGCAGTGGATCCGCAGCGTATAATTCACCCCTCCACTTT. The chain is built from TRBV25-1 and TRBJ1-6; D is unresolved. The germline gives CDR1 MGHDK, CDR2 SYGVNS. V shed 4 bases and J shed 4 bases, with 11 bases lying between them. The CDR3 runs 15 residues.

The chain is built from TRBV27 and TRBJ2-1; 7 nucleotides agree with TRBD1. Per the germline V gene, CDR1 is MNHEY and CDR2 is SMNVEV (reference sequence). Trimming took 1 base from V and 5 from J; bases not matched to a gene: 2. This CDR3 is built from 14 residues. Written as DNA, the CDR3 is TGTGCCAGCAGTTTATGGGACAGAGACAATGAGCAGTTCTTC. It is translated as CASSLWDRDNEQFF.

A remark on this clone: The same CDR3 arises from other DNA sequences in this sample as well. This chain connects TRBV2 to TRBJ1-6; TRBD1 agrees at 7 bases. Germline assignment: CDR1 SNHLY and CDR2 FYNNEI. The CDR3 spans 13 residues. The V segment lost 9 bases and the J segment 4 bases; nucleotides outside the gene matches: 3. The CDR3 DNA follows: TGTGCCAGTCAGACAGGGTATAATTCACCCCTCCACTTT. It is translated as CASQTGYNSPLHF.

V usage is TRBV7-3 and J usage is TRBJ1-6; TRBD1 is a possible D gene (6 bases). The CDR3 totals 18 residues. CDR1 SGHTA and CDR2 FQGTGA come from the germline V gene. Trimming took 0 bases from V and 6 from J, leaving 18 bases between them. As DNA, the CDR3 is TGTGCCAGCAGCTTAACTGGAAATGGGGGGCCGACTAATTCACCCCTCCACTTT. Encoded protein: CASSLTGNGGPTNSPLHF. Filled out from reference TRBV7-3 and TRBJ1-6, the complete variable domain reads GAGVSQTPSNKVTEKGKYVELRCDPISGHTALYWYRQSLGQGPEFLIYFQGTGAADDSGLPNDRFFAVRPEGSVSTLKIQRTERGDSAVYLCASSLTGNGGPTNSPLHFGNGTRLTVT.